This TCR beta chain comes out of a study of graft-versus-host responses after intestinal transplantation. Study at large: Induction using anti-thymocyte globulin, followed by tacrolimus and steroids for roughly 3 years, was given to all recipients.

Trimming left V 6 bases short and J 3 bases short, with 8 bases between. The germline gives CDR1 DFQATT, CDR2 SNEGSKA (reference sequence). The CDR3 runs 11 residues. Assay used: immunoSEQ multiplex PCR; TCRdb lists only in-frame clones, some missing. The table shows approximately 20,000 clones, with over 80% occurring only once. The chain carries TRBV20-1 and TRBJ1-1, with D uncertain. This material consisted of PBMCs, taken about 9 months after intestinal transplant. The source is a human patient who received an intestinal transplant, so some T cells may come from the graft donor. The CDR3 region is CSADNYTEAFF. The CDR3 coding sequence is TGCAGTGCCGATAACTACACTGAAGCTTTCTTT.